The 11 T cell receptor beta chains below come from one sample, sequenced in a study of T-cell memory formation after mild COVID-19. TCRdb fed the 5' RACE reads into MiXCR, producing one record per CDR3 protein. The data hold tens of thousands of distinct CDR3 sequences, with approximately 8% observed a single time. The sequenced sample was PBMCs or a T cell subset sorted from them (not recorded which). These receptors were collected from a man younger than 35 who had mild COVID-19 (a few samples of this study predate the infection). Cell type and time point are not known.

V gene TRBV7-2 combines with J gene TRBJ2-5, with 8 bases matching TRBD1. CDR1 and CDR2 from the germline V gene are SGHTA and FQGNSA. V was clipped by 1 base and J by 4 bases; unmatched bases: 5. There are 15 residues in the CDR3. The CDR3 loop is CASSLDRGTGETQYF. CDR3 DNA: TGTGCCAGCAGCTTAGACAGGGGGACCGGAGAGACCCAGTACTTC.

This clonotype was picked up many times. V is TRBV7-3 and J is TRBJ2-3; the D gene is possibly TRBD2 (6 bases). Germline-derived CDR1 and CDR2 are SGHTA and FQGTGA. The germline V and J ends were trimmed by 2 bases and 2 bases, with 8 bases remaining between them. The CDR3 extends over 14 amino acids. This chain's CDR3 is CASSLGGFTDTQYF. CDR3 bases: TGTGCCAGCAGCTTAGGGGGGTTCACAGATACGCAGTATTTT.

This clonotype was counted ten times or more. V gene TRBV12-3 or TRBV12-4 combines with J gene TRBJ2-5; possibly TRBD1 or TRBD2 for D (6 bases each). The CDR3 consists of 13 residues. Trimming cost V 9 bases and J 5 bases, with 16 bases left between them. CDR3 in amino acids: CAREGGTGETQYF. The CDR3 nucleotides are TGTGCCAGGGAGGGGGGCACGGGCGAGACCCAGTACTTC.

This clonotype appeared many times. The V call is TRBV7-9, the J call TRBJ2-3, with D possibly TRBD2 on 5 matching bases. V lost 5 bases and J 8 bases, leaving 17 bases between the germline ends. This CDR3 has 14 residues. Germline CDR1 reads SEHNR; CDR2 reads FQNEAQ (reference sequence). The CDR3 DNA is TGTGCCAGCAGCCCCGAGGGCGGGTCTATTACGCAGTATTTT. This codes for CASSPEGGSITQYF.

This clonotype has a handful of counts. The V call is TRBV12-3 or TRBV12-4, the J call TRBJ1-4; no clear D gene. The ends were cut back, 1 base at V and 8 bases at J, with 11 bases in the middle. CDR3 length: 14 amino acids. The CDR3 is CASSLVGRGEKLFF. CDR3 bases: TGTGCCAGCAGTTTAGTGGGTCGTGGAGAAAAACTGTTTTTT.

The chain combines TRBV4-1 with TRBJ2-3; D is perhaps TRBD1 or TRBD2 (5 bases each). The CDR3 sequence is 14 residues long. V dropped 1 base and J dropped 4 bases, with 9 bases sitting between them. The germline V gene encodes CDR1 MGHRA and CDR2 YSYEKL. The CDR3 sequence is CASSQGGTADTQYF. CDR3 coding DNA: TGCGCCAGCAGCCAAGGGGGGACCGCAGATACGCAGTATTTT.

This clonotype occurred a few times. This chain uses TRBV7-2 with TRBJ1-5; D possibly corresponds to TRBD1 (5 bases). V lost 5 bases, J lost 5 bases, and 16 bases lay in between. The germline CDR1 and CDR2 sequences are SGHTA and FQGNSA. The CDR3 runs 15 residues. CDR3 nucleotide sequence: TGTGCCAGCAGCAGCTCTCCGGGGGTAGATCAGCCCCAGCATTTT. It is translated as CASSSSPGVDQPQHF.

There are a few counts of this clonotype. CDR3 sequence reads: CSAFRGGGNTEAFF. Written as DNA, the CDR3 is TGCAGTGCCTTCAGGGGAGGAGGCAACACTGAAGCTTTCTTT. The chain carries TRBV20-1 and TRBJ1-1; D might be TRBD1 (6 bases). CDR1 and CDR2 from the germline V gene are DFQATT and SNEGSKA (reference sequence). The CDR3 runs to 14 residues. Trimming pared 6 bases from V and 2 bases from J, leaving 16 bases between.

V and J are TRBV3-1 and TRBJ2-7; either TRBD1 or TRBD2 may fit D (6 bases each). The CDR3 extends over 16 amino acids. CDR1 and CDR2 (germline): LGHDT, YNNKEL (reference sequence). V dropped 1 base and J dropped 2 bases, with 15 bases sitting between them. The CDR3 coding sequence is TGTGCCAGCAGCCAAGTCGCCGGGGGCGCCGCCTACGAGCAGTACTTC. Translating gives CASSQVAGGAAYEQYF.

This clonotype was detected ten times or more. The J gene is TRBJ1-5, the V gene TRBV20-1; tentative D call: TRBD1 (5 bases). The CDR3 covers 15 residues. The V end was cut by 6 bases, the J end by 0 bases, with 15 bases between. CDR1 and CDR2 from the germline V gene are DFQATT and SNEGSKA (reference sequence). This CDR3 is CSAIQGPYSNQPQHF. In nucleotides, the CDR3 is TGCAGTGCCATCCAGGGTCCTTATAGCAATCAGCCCCAGCATTTT.

In its sample, this clonotype was seen a few times. V gene TRBV20-1 combines with J gene TRBJ1-6; unclear D gene. V lost 4 bases and J lost 0, with 10 bases in between. CDR1 is DFQATT and CDR2 is SNEGSKA in the germline V gene (reference sequence). This CDR3 is 15 amino acids long. CDR3 sequence: CSAITGSSYNSPLHF. The CDR3 region has the DNA TGCAGTGCTATCACGGGGAGCTCCTATAATTCACCCCTCCACTTT.